Below, 27 T cell receptor beta chains from the same sample are listed, as sequenced in a study of T cells after yellow fever vaccination. TCRdb re-called the 5' RACE reads through MiXCR, storing one row per CDR3 protein. Here the sample spans approximately 150,000 distinct CDR3 sequences, about a tenth being singletons. The source material was CD8+ T cells sorted from PBMCs, sampled 45 days after the yellow fever booster vaccination. These receptor sequences come from a man younger than 35 who received the YFV17D yellow fever vaccine.

This clonotype appeared many times. J is TRBJ1-1 and V is TRBV29-1; TRBD1 aligns across 10 bases. The germline V gene has CDR1 SQVTM and CDR2 ANQGSEA. The CDR3 has 14 residues. With 4 bases clipped from V and 5 bases from J, the junction kept 7 bases outside the gene matches. CDR3 amino acids: CSVVDRGQGTEAFF. The CDR3, as DNA: TGCAGCGTTGTCGACAGGGGGCAAGGAACTGAAGCTTTCTTT.

This clonotype came up a few times. The CDR3 protein is CASSLESFNPGTNEKLFF. For the CDR3, the DNA is TGTGCCAGCAGCTTAGAAAGTTTTAATCCAGGCACGAATGAAAAACTGTTTTTT. The rearrangement joins TRBV11-2 to TRBJ1-4; D remains unclear. Looked up from germline, CDR1 is SGHAT and CDR2 is FQNNGV. The germline V and J ends were trimmed by 0 bases and 5 bases, with 19 bases remaining between them. This CDR3 has 18 amino acids.

By frequency in the sample, this clonotype is medium-sized. The chain carries TRBV6-6 and TRBJ2-3; D possibly matches TRBD1 or TRBD2 (5 bases each). Looked up from germline, CDR1 is MNHNY and CDR2 is SVGAGI (reference sequence). Trimming shortened V by 4 bases and J by 6 bases, and 20 bases separated the two germline ends. The CDR3 is 16 residues long. As DNA, the CDR3 is TGTGCCAGCAGTTTTCCGGGGCCGCGCGCCCCCGATACGCAGTATTTT. Its protein is CASSFPGPRAPDTQYF.

This clonotype has a count of ten or more. V and J are TRBV4-1 and TRBJ2-1, with TRBD1 matching over 7 bases. The CDR3 is 17 amino acids. Losses at the gene ends were 1 base for V and 4 bases for J; bases not matched to a gene: 10. The germline gives CDR1 MGHRA, CDR2 YSYEKL. CDR3 sequence: CASSQGRGRGFYNEQFF. The CDR3, as DNA: TGCGCCAGCAGCCAAGGCCGTGGCAGGGGGTTTTACAATGAGCAGTTCTTC.

On this clonotype: Germline is not matched at one junction end, which may reflect a read error. V and J are TRBV4-1 and TRBJ1-5; possibly TRBD1 for D (5 bases). This CDR3 spans 15 amino acids. Germline V CDR1 and CDR2: MGHRA, YSYEKL. The chain's CDR3 is CASSQYQGGNQPQHF. CDR3 DNA sequence: TGCGCCAGCAGCCAGTACCAGGGAGGCAACCAGCCCCAGCATTTT.

Only a few counts were recorded for this clonotype. The chain joins TRBV2 to TRBJ2-7; D gene uncertain. The CDR3 spans 14 residues. V shed 2 bases and J shed 3 bases, with 11 bases lying between them. CDR1 and CDR2 from the germline V gene are SNHLY and FYNNEI. The CDR3 sequence is CASSEPRQNYEQYV. As DNA, the CDR3 is TGTGCCAGCAGTGAACCGCGGCAGAACTACGAGCAGTACGTC.

This clonotype was observed a handful of times. The V call is TRBV27, the J call TRBJ1-1; D perhaps matches TRBD1 (5 bases). Germline CDR1 reads MNHEY; CDR2 reads SMNVEV (reference sequence). Deletions cut 7 bases from V and 1 base from J, with 10 bases between. This CDR3 contains 13 residues. The CDR3 loop reads CASIGVTNTEAFF. Written as DNA, the CDR3 is TGTGCCAGCATAGGGGTCACGAACACTGAAGCTTTCTTT.

V is TRBV6-5 and J is TRBJ2-7; no clear D. The CDR3 runs 14 residues. V was shortened by 2 bases and J by 0 bases, with 8 bases between the two germline ends. Per the germline V gene, CDR1 is MNHEY and CDR2 is SVGAGI. This chain's CDR3 is CASSYGQNSYEQYF. For the CDR3, the DNA is TGTGCCAGCAGTTACGGGCAGAACTCCTACGAGCAGTACTTC.

V is TRBV4-3 and J is TRBJ1-5; D remains unclear. The CDR3 totals 16 residues. With 3 bases removed from V and 2 bases from J, the gap between germline ends came to 14 bases. CDR1 is LGHNA and CDR2 is YSLEER in the germline V gene. The CDR3 region has the DNA TGCGCCAGCAGCCAGCTGTACTCAAGGGGCAATCAGCCCCAGCATTTT. Its protein is CASSQLYSRGNQPQHF.

This clonotype appeared a few times. The genes are TRBV12-3 or TRBV12-4 and TRBJ2-1; 10 bases map to TRBD1. V dropped 4 bases and J dropped 7; count of bases not matched to a gene: 7. The CDR3 is 15 amino acids. CDR3 bases: TGTGCCAGCAGTTCCACCGGGACAGGGGTAAATGAGCAGTTCTTC. Residues: CASSSTGTGVNEQFF.

Many counts were recorded for this clonotype. J is TRBJ2-2 and V is TRBV10-3; 8 bases map to TRBD1. J lost 5 bases, V lost 8 bases, and 7 bases had no gene match. The CDR3 has 14 amino acids. CDR1 and CDR2 (germline): ENHRY, SYGVKD. The CDR3 nucleotides read TGTGCCATCCAGGACAGGGATGTGACCGGGGAGCTGTTTTTT. Translation: CAIQDRDVTGELFF.

The sample holds a few counts of this clonotype. This chain uses TRBV6-2 or TRBV6-3 with TRBJ1-5; possible D gene TRBD1, 5 bases. The CDR3 has 16 residues. Trimming cost V 0 bases and J 0 bases, with 9 bases left between them. CDR1 MNHEY and CDR2 SVGEGT come from the germline V gene. The chain's CDR3 is CASSYSGDYSNQPQHF. In DNA form, the CDR3 reads TGTGCCAGCAGTTACTCGGGGGACTATAGCAATCAGCCCCAGCATTTT.

The V call is TRBV28, the J call TRBJ1-5; D gene ambiguous. CDR1 MDHEN and CDR2 SYDVKM come from the germline V gene. The V end was cut by 6 bases, the J end by 0 bases, with 12 bases between. The CDR3 covers 15 residues. This chain's CDR3 is CASSATPYSNQPQHF. The CDR3 DNA reads as TGTGCCAGCAGCGCGACACCTTATAGCAATCAGCCCCAGCATTTT.

In its sample, this clonotype was seen many times. The chain is built from TRBV5-1 and TRBJ2-1, with TRBD2 identical over 9 bases. Germline V CDR1 and CDR2: SGHRS, YFSETQ. Trimming took 3 bases from V and 7 from J; bases not matched to a gene: 8. CDR3 length equals 15 residues. The DNA of the CDR3 is TGCGCCAGCAGCTCGAGCGGGGGGCGAGCAAATGAGCAGTTCTTC. It codes for CASSSSGGRANEQFF.

The V gene is TRBV27, the J gene TRBJ2-3; tentatively, D is TRBD1 or TRBD2 (5 bases each). Trimming stripped 2 bases from V and 3 bases from J, with 15 bases between. The germline gives CDR1 MNHEY, CDR2 SMNVEV (reference sequence). There are 16 residues in the CDR3. The DNA for the CDR3 is TGTGCCAGCAGTTTAGGGGGTATACAACTAACAGATACGCAGTATTTT. Its translation is CASSLGGIQLTDTQYF.

This chain uses TRBV11-2 with TRBJ2-1; 8 bases are shared with TRBD1. Germline CDR1 is SGHAT and CDR2 is FQNNGV. The CDR3 is made up of 16 amino acids. V was clipped by 1 base and J by 5 bases; unmatched bases: 7. The CDR3 sequence is CASSLGSQGANNEQFF. The DNA of the CDR3 is TGTGCCAGCAGCTTAGGCAGCCAGGGGGCCAACAATGAGCAGTTCTTC.

This clonotype was seen only a few times. The chain uses TRBV7-9 and TRBJ2-5; TRBD1 agrees at 9 bases. Germline V lookup: CDR1 SEHNR, CDR2 FQNEAQ (reference sequence). This CDR3 contains 15 residues. V lost 5 bases to trimming and J lost 4 bases; unmatched junction nucleotides: 8. The DNA of the CDR3 is TGTGCCAGCAGCAATCGGGACAGGGAGGGAGAGACCCAGTACTTC. Encoded protein: CASSNRDREGETQYF.

This clonotype has a handful of counts. The chain combines TRBV7-2 with TRBJ2-7; TRBD2 might be the D (5 bases). This CDR3 is built from 15 residues. Germline CDR1 and CDR2: SGHTA and FQGNSA. V was cut by 5 bases and J by 0 bases, with 14 bases left in between. CDR3 bases: TGTGCCAGCAGCCCGAGATGGAGCGGCTCCTACGAGCAGTACTTC. Its protein product is CASSPRWSGSYEQYF.

This clonotype was recorded at least ten times. The V and J genes are TRBV6-6 and TRBJ2-4; D gene ambiguous. The CDR3 has 16 amino acids. V was cut by 3 bases and J by 1 base, with 13 bases left in between. Germline assignment: CDR1 MNHNY and CDR2 SVGAGI (reference sequence). Here the CDR3 DNA reads TGTGCCAGCAGTTATAACTCTCCGTTCGCCAAAAACATTCAGTACTTC. It is translated as CASSYNSPFAKNIQYF.

This clonotype was observed a handful of times. The rearrangement joins TRBV4-3 to TRBJ2-2, with 11 nucleotides matching TRBD2. V was pared by 3 bases and J by 3 bases, with 6 bases of the junction left unmatched. The CDR3 consists of 17 residues. The germline gives CDR1 LGHNA, CDR2 YSLEER. The CDR3 sequence is CASSHRLAGSDTGELFF. In DNA form, the CDR3 reads TGCGCCAGCAGCCACCGACTAGCGGGGAGTGACACCGGGGAGCTGTTTTTT.

The chain joins TRBV4-3 to TRBJ2-7; no firm D call. The V end lost 0 bases, the J end lost 5 bases, and 14 bases lay between the germline ends. The V gene's germline CDR1 is LGHNA and CDR2 YSLEER. The CDR3 totals 15 residues. CDR3 coding DNA: TGCGCCAGCAGCCAAGATTTTACACTGGGCGACGAGCAGTACGTC. Translated: CASSQDFTLGDEQYV.

This clonotype has only a few counts. The chain couples TRBV4-3 to TRBJ2-2; no reliable D call. This CDR3 region has 14 residues. Germline CDR1 reads LGHNA; CDR2 reads YSLEER. The ends were cut back, 0 bases at V and 7 bases at J, with 9 bases in the middle. The CDR3: CASSQDSGDGELFF. CDR3 nucleotides: TGCGCCAGCAGCCAAGATTCCGGCGACGGGGAGCTGTTTTTT.

The chain employs TRBV6-2 or TRBV6-3 and TRBJ2-7, with D perhaps matching TRBD2 (6 bases). This CDR3 comprises 13 residues. Germline-derived CDR1 and CDR2 are MNHEY and SVGEGT. V was clipped by 2 bases and J by 7 bases, with 12 bases between them. CDR3 nucleotide sequence: TGTGCCAGCAGTTACCAGAGGAGGGATGAGCAGTACGTC. Encoded protein: CASSYQRRDEQYV.

The chain has TRBV7-9 and TRBJ2-5; 7 nucleotides agree with TRBD1. This CDR3 has 15 residues. V lost 1 base and J lost 9; bases outside the gene matches: 11. The germline CDR1 and CDR2 sequences are SEHNR and FQNEAQ (reference sequence). This CDR3 reads CASSLEARGLEAQYF. The CDR3 bases are TGTGCCAGCAGCTTAGAAGCGAGGGGGCTGGAGGCCCAGTACTTC.

This clonotype was counted between two and nine times. The chain employs TRBV6-2 or TRBV6-3 and TRBJ1-5; D is undetermined. This CDR3 region has 14 residues. The ends were cut back, 5 bases at V and 0 bases at J, with 8 bases in the middle. CDR1 and CDR2 from the germline V gene are MNHEY and SVGEGT. CDR3 amino acids: CASSQQYSNQPQHF. The CDR3 coding sequence is TGTGCCAGCAGTCAACAGTATAGCAATCAGCCCCAGCATTTT.

The chain links TRBV27 to TRBJ2-7, with a tentative D call TRBD2 (5 bases). This CDR3 comprises 13 residues. With 0 bases removed from V and 5 bases from J, the gap between germline ends came to 8 bases. Germline-derived CDR1 and CDR2 are MNHEY and SMNVEV (reference sequence). The CDR3 is CASSLSGSHEQYF. The CDR3, as DNA: TGTGCCAGCAGTTTATCAGGGAGCCACGAGCAGTACTTC.

This clonotype showed up just a few times. J is TRBJ1-1 and V is TRBV27; D unresolved. The CDR3 sequence is 15 residues long. The germline V gene has CDR1 MNHEY and CDR2 SMNVEV (reference sequence). V gave up 5 bases and J gave up 1 base, with 14 bases separating them. This CDR3 is CASSTRRLQNTEAFF. The CDR3 DNA reads TGTGCCAGCAGTACCCGACGGCTACAGAACACTGAAGCTTTCTTT.